This TCR beta chain comes out of a study of early T cells in non-severe SARS-CoV-2 infection (dated by TCRdb to the early 2020s). Regarding the research as a whole: Because TCR sequencing relied on bulk RNA taken from unsorted whole blood, pairing of alpha and beta chains was not possible.

This clonotype was seen many times. Its binding antigen is unknown. No base quality values were provided; no much bigger clone lies one nucleotide off. The study was a case-control design nested within a healthcare worker cohort in London, UK, with weekly nasopharyngeal swab PCR tests and blood sampling. Healthcare workers were recruited between 23 and 31 March 2020, during the week of the UK lockdown, and were followed weekly for up to about 16 weeks. The method behind the library was 5' RACE. The sequencing machine was a NextSeq 500. In the TCR library protocol, unique molecular identifiers were attached to individual cDNA molecules to correct for PCR bias and sequencing error. Both TCR alpha and beta chains were sequenced, and tight co-correlation was observed between alpha and beta sequence abundances in each sample. The paper's processing steps were these. Decombinator V4 was used to annotate the V gene, J gene and CDR3 of the TCR sequences. Expanded TCRs were defined as changing significantly between any two time points under a Poisson model with p below 0.0001. TCR abundances were normalised to the total number of TCRs sequenced per sample and expressed as counts per million. MAIT TCRs were defined by TRAV1-2 paired with TRAJ12, TRAJ20 or TRAJ33, and iNKT TCRs by TRAV10 paired with TRAJ18. VDJdb, accessed on 1 November 2021, was searched for TCRs annotated for CMV, EBV and SARS-CoV-2, and TCRs annotated for more than one antigen were excluded. Clones were called with MiXCR by TCRdb after fastp trimmed the public reads at Q25, and only in-frame beta chains were retained. Entries are consolidated by CDR3 protein sequence, retaining the most common genes and DNA. It is TCRdb's table, rather than the study itself, that gives the V and J calls and clone size. This sample holds tens of thousands of distinct CDR3 sequences; about 4% were observed only once. The top ten clonotypes cover less than 4% of the sample.

General conclusions and limits of the study: VDJdb matching was skewed toward anti-spike CD8 responses and likely underestimated virus-specific expansions, missing private and CD4 specificities.

The CDR3 goes from the cysteine to the phenylalanine over 14 residues. The sequence is cut down to CDR3 DNA, 42 bases in frame from base 1. CDR1 and CDR2, looked up from the germline V gene (reference sequence), are LGHDT and YNNKEL. Trimming takes 4 bases from V and 0 bases from J, and the germline ends sit 7 bases apart. Sequencing was done on a sample of whole blood. The TCR was taken from an adult who was a healthcare worker with PCR-confirmed SARS-CoV-2 infection or an uninfected control (not recorded which). The sequence is built from TRBV3-1 and TRBJ2-1; no D gene can be assigned with confidence. This receptor has the CDR3 CASSPDLSYNEQFF. The nucleotide sequence reads as follows: TGTGCCAGCAGCCCAGACCTCTCCTACAATGAGCAGTTCTTC.